These 32 T cell receptor beta chains were sequenced from one sample in a study of CD8 T cells in ankylosing spondylitis. MiXCR was run by TCRdb on the 5' RACE reads, yielding one entry per CDR3 protein. Of approximately 250,000 distinct CDR3 sequences listed, around 8% are singletons. The source material was blood, either unsorted or a sorted T cell fraction (not recorded which). These receptors all stem from a female donor with ankylosing spondylitis or in good health (not recorded which).

The table lists this clonotype with many counts. The chain has TRBV7-2 and TRBJ2-5; TRBD1 aligns across 7 bases. This CDR3 region has 14 residues. V was pared by 6 bases and J by 5 bases, with 9 bases of the junction left unmatched. CDR1 is SGHTA and CDR2 is FQGNSA in the germline V gene. In nucleotides, the CDR3 is TGTGCCAGCAGTCCGCGACAGGGCGGGGAGACCCAGTACTTC. As protein: CASSPRQGGETQYF.

The table lists this clonotype with many counts. The rearrangement links TRBV20-1 to TRBJ1-3; 8 nucleotides match TRBD1. CDR3 length equals 13 residues. Germline V CDR1 and CDR2: DFQATT, SNEGSKA (reference sequence). V trimming: 5 bases; J trimming: 3 bases; junction bases outside the gene matches: 3. The CDR3 here is CSAGQGRGNTIYF. CDR3 coding DNA: TGCAGTGCTGGACAGGGCCGTGGAAACACCATATATTTT.

This clonotype was counted ten times or more. V usage is TRBV12-3 or TRBV12-4 and J usage is TRBJ2-3, with D hard to call. Between the trimmed V and J ends, which lost 5 bases and 9 bases, there was a span of 9 bases. This CDR3 spans 11 amino acids. CDR3 sequence reads: CASSPELTQYF. The CDR3 coding sequence is TGTGCCAGCAGTCCAGAGCTAACGCAGTATTTT.

In its sample, this clonotype was seen many times. V usage is TRBV24-1 and J usage is TRBJ2-1; D is unclear. CDR1 and CDR2 from the germline V gene are KGHDR and SFDVKD. The CDR3 length is 13 residues. Trimming left V 2 bases short and J 6 bases short, with 7 bases between. CDR3 coding DNA: TGTGCCACCAGTGATTCCTATATCAATGAGCAGTTCTTC. This translates into CATSDSYINEQFF.

This clonotype was found many times. The rearrangement uses TRBV20-1 and TRBJ1-5; perhaps TRBD1 as D (5 bases). CDR1 is DFQATT, CDR2 SNEGSKA, per germline (reference sequence). The V end was cut by 6 bases, the J end by 11 bases, with 26 bases between. The CDR3 runs to 15 residues. CDR3 sequence: CSALLKNTAKGAQHF. CDR3 bases: TGCAGTGCCCTACTCAAGAACACGGCGAAAGGGGCCCAGCATTTT.

In its sample, this clonotype was seen many times. V gene TRBV20-1 combines with J gene TRBJ2-7, with 10 nucleotides matching TRBD1. The V gene's germline CDR1 is DFQATT and CDR2 SNEGSKA (reference sequence). CDR3 length equals 13 residues. Trimming removed 7 bases from V and 3 bases from J; junction bases left unmatched: 6. The CDR3 nucleotides are TGCAGTGGACAGGGGGCGAGACACTACGAGCAGTACTTC. It specifies CSGQGARHYEQYF.

At least ten counts were recorded for this clonotype. The rearrangement uses TRBV19 and TRBJ1-5; D call uncertain. CDR1 and CDR2 (germline): LNHDA, SQIVND (reference sequence). There are 15 residues in the CDR3. Between the trimmed V and J ends, which lost 5 bases and 1 base, there was a span of 12 bases. CDR3 loop: CASSYGFFSNQPQHF. The CDR3 DNA reads as TGTGCCAGTAGTTACGGGTTCTTCAGCAATCAGCCCCAGCATTTT. Full variable domain (outside the CDR3, taken from reference TRBV19 and TRBJ1-5): DGGITQSPKYLFRKEGQNVTLSCEQNLNHDAMYWYRQDPGQGLRLIYYSQIVNDFQKGDIAEGYSVSREKKESFPLTVTSAQKNPTAFYLCASSYGFFSNQPQHFGDGTRLSIL.

This clonotype was seen repeatedly, ten times or more. The J gene is TRBJ2-5, the V gene TRBV5-1; TRBD1 agrees at 7 bases. J lost 4 bases, V lost 4 bases, and 10 bases had no gene match. Germline CDR1 SGHRS, CDR2 YFSETQ. This CDR3 comprises 15 residues. DNA of the CDR3: TGCGCCAGCAGCCCGAGACAGGGTGGAGTAGAGACCCAGTACTTC. The encoded protein is CASSPRQGGVETQYF.

This clonotype has at least ten counts. The V gene is TRBV20-1, the J gene TRBJ2-7; TRBD2 agrees at 10 bases. With 6 bases clipped from V and 5 bases from J, the junction kept 4 bases outside the gene matches. CDR1 is DFQATT, CDR2 SNEGSKA, per germline (reference sequence). CDR3 length: 12 amino acids. The CDR3 protein is CSASLAGDEQYF. CDR3 coding DNA: TGCAGTGCGTCGCTAGCGGGAGACGAGCAGTACTTC.

The chain carries TRBV5-1 and TRBJ2-7; 7 bases match TRBD1. Germline V gene lookup returns CDR1 SGHRS and CDR2 YFSETQ. CDR3 length: 14 residues. The ends lost 4 bases at V and 0 bases at J; junction bases unmatched: 4. The CDR3 loop reads CASSRDRSSYEQYF. Here the CDR3 DNA reads TGCGCCAGCAGCCGGGACAGAAGCTCCTACGAGCAGTACTTC.

This clonotype was observed many times. V gene TRBV5-6 combines with J gene TRBJ2-7; possibly TRBD1 or TRBD2 for D (5 bases each). Germline loops: CDR1 SGHDT, CDR2 YYEEEE. The germline V and J ends were trimmed by 5 bases and 6 bases, with 15 bases remaining between them. The CDR3 contains 13 residues. The CDR3 protein is CASSEGSISEQYF. CDR3 nucleotides: TGTGCCAGCAGTGAGGGGTCAATAAGCGAGCAGTACTTC.

This clonotype came up a few times. The chain has TRBV7-9 and TRBJ2-1; 9 nucleotides line up with TRBD2. The CDR3 is made up of 16 amino acids. V lost 1 base to trimming and J lost 3 bases; unmatched junction nucleotides: 4. Germline V gives CDR1 SEHNR, CDR2 FQNEAQ (reference sequence). This CDR3 reads CASSLGAGGRYNEQFF. CDR3 coding DNA: TGTGCCAGCAGCTTAGGAGCGGGGGGTCGCTACAATGAGCAGTTCTTC.

In its sample, this clonotype was seen many times. The chain combines TRBV5-1 with TRBJ2-3; D perhaps matches TRBD2 (5 bases). The V and J ends lost 5 bases and 1 base respectively, with 8 bases between them. CDR1 and CDR2 (germline): SGHRS, YFSETQ. The CDR3 contains 13 residues. This chain's CDR3 is CASREGRTDTQYF. The CDR3 bases are TGCGCCAGCAGAGAGGGTCGCACAGATACGCAGTATTTT. Complete variable domain (other parts from reference TRBV5-1 and TRBJ2-3): KAGVTQTPRYLIKTRGQQVTLSCSPISGHRSVSWYQQTPGQGLQFLFEYFSETQRNKGNFPGRFSGRQFSNSRSEMNVSTLELGDSALYLCASREGRTDTQYFGPGTRLTVL.

This clonotype was detected ten times or more. The chain links TRBV3-1 to TRBJ1-5; the D gene is possibly TRBD1 (6 bases). The germline CDR1 and CDR2 sequences are LGHDT and YNNKEL (reference sequence). The CDR3 covers 15 residues. The V end lost 0 bases, the J end lost 5 bases, and 11 bases lay between the germline ends. DNA of the CDR3: TGTGCCAGCAGCCAAGAGGGGGCAGGGTATCAGCCCCAGCATTTT. Residues: CASSQEGAGYQPQHF.

This clonotype was recorded at least ten times. The V call is TRBV30, the J call TRBJ2-1; D unresolved. The germline gives CDR1 GTSNPN, CDR2 SVGIG (reference sequence). V lost 4 bases and J lost 0, with 16 bases in between. The CDR3 sequence is 16 residues long. CDR3 sequence (DNA): TGTGCCTGGATGTCTGAGGTCCCGAGCTCCTACAATGAGCAGTTCTTC. As protein: CAWMSEVPSSYNEQFF.

Ten or more counts support this clonotype. V gene TRBV20-1 combines with J gene TRBJ1-5, with D possibly matching TRBD1 (5 bases). The V end was cut by 5 bases, the J end by 4 bases, with 24 bases between. The CDR3 has 17 amino acids. Germline values: CDR1 DFQATT, CDR2 SNEGSKA (reference sequence). The CDR3 is CSARRDDFVGLNQPQHF. The CDR3 DNA reads TGCAGTGCTCGGCGGGACGACTTTGTTGGGCTAAATCAGCCCCAGCATTTT.

This clonotype was found many times. The chain links TRBV14 to TRBJ1-1; D gene uncertain. The CDR3 consists of 13 residues. CDR1 is SGHDN, CDR2 FVKESK, per germline. The V gene lost 0 bases and the J gene lost 9 bases, with 11 bases spanning the gap. The CDR3 sequence is CASSQDRPTQAFF. In DNA form, the CDR3 reads TGTGCCAGCAGCCAAGATCGCCCTACCCAAGCTTTCTTT.

This clonotype was seen only a few times. This chain connects TRBV19 to TRBJ2-7, with D possibly TRBD2 on 6 matching bases. This CDR3 spans 14 amino acids. The V gene's germline CDR1 is LNHDA and CDR2 SQIVND (reference sequence). Between the trimmed V and J ends, which lost 6 bases and 3 bases, there was a span of 15 bases. CDR3 DNA sequence: TGTGCCAGTAGCACCCCGGGAGTCAACTACGAGCAGTACTTC. Its protein product is CASSTPGVNYEQYF. The entire variable domain, with the rest obtained from reference TRBV19 and TRBJ2-7, is as follows: DGGITQSPKYLFRKEGQNVTLSCEQNLNHDAMYWYRQDPGQGLRLIYYSQIVNDFQKGDIAEGYSVSREKKESFPLTVTSAQKNPTAFYLCASSTPGVNYEQYFGPGTRLTVT.

The sample holds many counts of this clonotype. J is TRBJ2-2 and V is TRBV3-1; D gene unclear. The CDR3 spans 15 residues. The germline V gene encodes CDR1 LGHDT and CDR2 YNNKEL (reference sequence). Between the trimmed V and J ends, which lost 1 base and 6 bases, there was a span of 12 bases. The CDR3 sequence is CASSQVQEKPGELFF. CDR3 coding DNA: TGTGCCAGCAGCCAAGTCCAGGAGAAACCCGGGGAGCTGTTTTTT.

In its sample, this clonotype was seen many times. The J gene is TRBJ2-7, the V gene TRBV29-1; tentatively, D is TRBD1 (6 bases). Trimming pared 2 bases from V and 6 bases from J, leaving 17 bases between. Germline V lookup: CDR1 SQVTM, CDR2 ANQGSEA. This CDR3 spans 14 amino acids. The CDR3 coding sequence is TGCAGCGTTGAAAGCCCCGGAACAGGGACCGAGCAGTACTTC. Encoded protein: CSVESPGTGTEQYF.

This clonotype was observed many times. This chain links TRBV7-9 with TRBJ2-7, with D unclear. The CDR3 loop spans 12 amino acids. Germline V gene data show CDR1 as SEHNR and CDR2 as FQNEAQ (reference sequence). V was clipped by 3 bases and J by 4 bases, with 7 bases between them. The CDR3 DNA is TGTGCCAGCAGCTTTGCTGGATACGAGCAGTACTTC. Residues: CASSFAGYEQYF.

This clonotype was recorded many times. The missing conserved phenylalanine or tryptophan at the end of this CDR3 makes a read error likely. Because the CDR3's place on the DNA is in doubt, the DNA is left out and the CDR3 is given as listed by TCRdb. The rearrangement joins TRBV6-4 to TRBJ1-2; the table names TRBD1, a call not compared with the DNA. The CDR3 is 11 amino acids long, termini counted. Germline lookup yields CDR1 MRHNA and CDR2 SNTAGT. The CDR3 loop reads CASSDSRTGVS.

This clonotype came up many times. This chain uses TRBV20-1 with TRBJ2-3, with TRBD1 identical over 9 bases. V shed 6 bases and J 2 bases; nucleotides not matched to a gene: 6. Germline values: CDR1 DFQATT, CDR2 SNEGSKA (reference sequence). The CDR3 sequence is 14 residues long. The CDR3 sequence is CSAPGDRVTDTQYF. The DNA for the CDR3 is TGCAGTGCCCCAGGGGACAGGGTCACAGATACGCAGTATTTT.

This clonotype was detected many times. This sequence joins TRBV20-1 and TRBJ2-7, with 8 bases identical to TRBD2. V gave up 5 bases and J gave up 1 base; unmatched junction bases: 7. CDR3 length: 14 amino acids. CDR1 is DFQATT, CDR2 SNEGSKA, per germline (reference sequence). The CDR3 DNA reads TGCAGTGCTCTTTTAGCGGGAAGATCCTACGAGCAGTACTTC. Its translation: CSALLAGRSYEQYF.

CDR3 DNA sequence: TGTGCCGTCTTGGGGGGGGGAAACACCATATATTTT. It yields the protein CAVLGGGNTIYF. V and J are TRBV15 and TRBJ1-3; perhaps TRBD1 as D (5 bases). V gave up 11 bases and J gave up 4 bases, with 12 bases separating them. The germline CDR1 and CDR2 sequences are LNHNV and YYDKDF (reference sequence). This CDR3 region has 12 residues.

This clonotype was recorded many times. The chain employs TRBV5-1 and TRBJ2-3; 11 nucleotides match TRBD2. Trimming took 8 bases from V and 0 from J; bases not matched to a gene: 2. This CDR3 comprises 14 residues. Germline CDR1 is SGHRS and CDR2 is YFSETQ. The CDR3 reads CASRLAGSTDTQYF. The CDR3, as DNA: TGCGCCAGTAGACTAGCGGGGAGCACAGATACGCAGTATTTT. Supplemented by reference TRBV5-1 and TRBJ2-3, the full variable domain reads KAGVTQTPRYLIKTRGQQVTLSCSPISGHRSVSWYQQTPGQGLQFLFEYFSETQRNKGNFPGRFSGRQFSNSRSEMNVSTLELGDSALYLCASRLAGSTDTQYFGPGTRLTVL.

This clonotype came up many times. The J gene is TRBJ1-2, the V gene TRBV6-2 or TRBV6-3; D possibly corresponds to TRBD1 (6 bases). This CDR3 contains 13 residues. Trimming cost V 6 bases and J 3 bases, with 11 bases left between them. Germline V gene sequence: CDR1 MNHEY, CDR2 SVGEGT. The CDR3: CASSLQGDYGYTF. In nucleotides, the CDR3 is TGTGCCAGCAGCCTACAGGGAGACTATGGCTACACCTTC.

Concerning this clonotype itself: A read error may explain this, as a much larger clone is one base away. The V and J genes are TRBV14 and TRBJ2-3, with TRBD2 matching 10 bases. Germline loops: CDR1 SGHDN, CDR2 FVKESK. V lost 2 bases and J lost 8; bases outside the gene matches: 7. This CDR3 is 15 amino acids long. The CDR3 sequence: CASSQSSGRAGTQYF. The CDR3 DNA follows: TGTGCCAGCAGCCAATCTAGCGGGAGAGCAGGTACGCAGTATTTT.

In this sample, this clonotype turned up many times. The chain employs TRBV12-3 or TRBV12-4 and TRBJ2-7, with unresolved D. This CDR3 comprises 12 residues. V was shortened by 8 bases and J by 4 bases, with 12 bases between the two germline ends. The CDR3 bases are TGTGCCAGCGCTACATTTAGGTACGAGCAGTACTTC. Amino acid sequence: CASATFRYEQYF.

This clonotype was counted ten times or more. The V gene is TRBV30, the J gene TRBJ2-7, with D perhaps assigned TRBD1 or TRBD2 (6 bases each). This CDR3 comprises 12 residues. V was shortened by 3 bases and J by 6 bases, with 12 bases between the two germline ends. Germline V gene sequence: CDR1 GTSNPN, CDR2 SVGIG (reference sequence). CDR3 amino acids: CAWRERGVEQYF. Written as DNA, the CDR3 is TGTGCCTGGAGGGAGAGGGGGGTCGAGCAGTACTTC.

This clonotype was seen a few times. Compared with germline, one end of the junction differs, possibly owing to a read error. J is TRBJ1-5 and V is TRBV20-1, with D possibly TRBD1 on 5 matching bases. Germline CDR1 is DFQATT and CDR2 is SNEGSKA (reference sequence). The length of the CDR3 is 15 residues. The CDR3 sequence is CSARGGGLGNQPQHF. The CDR3 bases are TGCAGTGCTAGGGGGGGGGGATTGGGCAATCAACCCCAGCATTTT.

The sample holds many counts of this clonotype. The rearrangement joins TRBV20-1 to TRBJ1-1; the D is unclear. Germline CDR1 DFQATT, CDR2 SNEGSKA (reference sequence). The CDR3 extends over 12 amino acids. The ends were cut back, 0 bases at V and 2 bases at J, with 4 bases in the middle. The CDR3 DNA is TGCAGTGCTAGAGATGGCAACACTGAAGCTTTCTTT. Translation: CSARDGNTEAFF.